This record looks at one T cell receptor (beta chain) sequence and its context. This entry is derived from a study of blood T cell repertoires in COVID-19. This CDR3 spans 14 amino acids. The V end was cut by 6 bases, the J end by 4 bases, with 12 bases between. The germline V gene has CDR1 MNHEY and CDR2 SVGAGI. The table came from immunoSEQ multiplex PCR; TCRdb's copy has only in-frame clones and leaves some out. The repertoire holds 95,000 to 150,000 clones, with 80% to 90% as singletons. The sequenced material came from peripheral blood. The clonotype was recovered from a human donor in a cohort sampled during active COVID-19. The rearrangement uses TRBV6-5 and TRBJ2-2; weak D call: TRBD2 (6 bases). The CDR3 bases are TGTGCCAGCAGAGGCAGGGAGGTCACCGGGGAGCTGTTTTTT. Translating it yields CASRGREVTGELFF.